Sequencing of this T cell receptor (beta chain) was carried out in a study of cytomegalovirus exposure and HLA in healthy donors. As for this clone: The antigen is unknown.

The PCR was carried out with 60 Vbeta primers and 13 Jbeta primers. Clones were read by immunoSEQ multiplex PCR, and TCRdb kept only the in-frame ones, dropping some. The table includes 110,000 to 150,000 clones, around 72% detected once. General study findings and limits: Specific recognition of CMV antigens was confirmed in vitro for a few chains (all CMV-associated). Some public TCRs appeared in many individuals, while most sequences were rare.

V gave up 0 bases and J gave up 4 bases, with 14 bases separating them. This CDR3 contains 15 residues. Germline CDR1 SGDLS, CDR2 YYNGEE. The source of this sequence is a man aged 35 to 55 in good health and CMV-seronegative. The chain joins TRBV9 to TRBJ2-7; tentative D call: TRBD2 (5 bases). The sample comprised PBMCs. Here the CDR3 reads CASSVGLGSLYEQYF. The CDR3 DNA sequence: TGTGCCAGCAGCGTAGGTTTAGGGAGTCTTTACGAGCAGTACTTC. The variable domain in full, completed from reference TRBV9 and TRBJ2-7, reads DSGVTQTPKHLITATGQRVTLRCSPRSGDLSVYWYQQSLDQGLQFLIQYYNGEERAKGNILERFSAQQFPDLHSELNLSSLELGDSALYFCASSVGLGSLYEQYFGPGTRLTVT.